This T cell receptor beta chain comes out of a study of regulatory T cells in long-lasting Graves disease. The time point denotes: persistent/refractory GD, antithyroid drugs over 5 years with positive TRAb. PBMC RNA was the source of the TCR library. Investigators prepared the TCR beta libraries by applying iRepertoire HTBI primers and Arm-PCR of CDR3 regions. One entry per CDR3 protein results from TCRdb running MiXCR on the multiplex PCR reads. In the table there are 310,000 or so distinct CDR3 sequences, roughly 21% of which are singletons. This clonotype has ten or more counts. Mismatch with germline at one junction end may stem from a read error. CDR1 is ENHRY and CDR2 is SYGVKD in the germline V gene. This CDR3 region has 11 residues.

The chain combines TRBV10-3 with TRBJ2-5; TRBD2 might be the D (5 bases). The origin of this receptor is a female donor with Graves disease. This sample comprised peripheral blood mononuclear cells (PBMCs), obtained when the disease was refractory, from a patient treated with antithyroid drugs. CDR3 DNA: TGTGCCATCGGTGAGGGAGAGACCCAGTACTTC. Residues: CAIGEGETQYF.